This T cell receptor (beta chain) is from a study of shared clonotypes between healthy human individuals. In the case of this clone: Its antigen is as yet unknown. Additional DNA sequences in this sample encode the identical CDR3.

Study-wide findings and caveats: Deeper or shallower sequencing was expected to change how clonotypes are shared among donors.

Naive-designated CD8 cells lacked CD45RO, were positively enriched for CCR7, and omitted terminally differentiated effector memory CD45RA+ cells. In the original analysis: From ImmunoSEQ came sequences covering only the junction and carrying no quality scores, so filtering differed. TCRdb keeps only in-frame clones here, not all; method: immunoSEQ multiplex PCR. The V and J calls and clone size are taken from that table; D and trimming were inferred from the DNA. The sample holds 2 million to 2.5 million clones, roughly 94% seen once. The TCR was taken from a man younger than 35 in good health. The source material was naive CD8+ T cells sorted from blood.

CDR3: CASGLVGEQYF. CDR3 DNA: TGTGCTAGTGGTTTGGTGGGGGAGCAGTACTTC. The chain joins TRBV12-5 to TRBJ2-7; D gene unclear. The V and J ends lost 0 bases and 7 bases respectively, with 4 bases between them. Looked up from germline, CDR1 is LGHNT and CDR2 is FRNRAP. This CDR3 contains 11 residues. Full variable domain (outside the CDR3, taken from reference TRBV12-5 and TRBJ2-7): DARVTQTPRHKVTEMGQEVTMRCQPILGHNTVFWYRQTMMQGLELLAYFRNRAPLDDSGMPKDRFSAEMPDATLATLKIQPSEPRDSAVYFCASGLVGEQYFGPGTRLTVT.